This T cell receptor beta chain is drawn from a study of T cells in Graves' hyperthyroidism and ophthalmopathy. Overall study findings and caveats: Researchers found most expanded thyroid clonotypes above 0.001 in blood as well.

Graves' hyperthyroidism showing no ophthalmopathy progression within 18 months was considered stable. Uncontrolled infection, other autoimmune disease, pregnancy or lactation excluded patients. The CDR3 runs 15 residues. CDR1 and CDR2 (germline): SGHVS, FNYEAQ. V was clipped by 1 base and J by 8 bases; unmatched bases: 7. This clonotype appeared a few times. The antigen remains unidentified. What was amplified from RNA transcripts were TCR beta CDR3 regions. During a first-round RT-PCR of the TCR CDR3, the HTBI primer set was used. TCRdb re-called the multiplex PCR reads through MiXCR, storing one row per CDR3 protein. This sample has under 400,000 distinct CDR3 sequences, with roughly 25% found just once.

The sequencing input was blood. The clonotype was recovered from a man between 50 and 59 years old with Graves' hyperthyroidism. The chain combines TRBV7-6 with TRBJ2-1; TRBD1 matches at 8 bases. CDR3 nucleotides: TGTGCCAGCAGCTTAGGACAGGGGAGATGGGATGAGCAGTTCTTC. It yields the protein CASSLGQGRWDEQFF. Combining the CDR3 with reference TRBV7-6 and TRBJ2-1 gives the whole variable domain GAGVSQSPRYKVTKRGQDVALRCDPISGHVSLYWYRQALGQGPEFLTYFNYEAQQDKSGLPNDRFSAERPEGSISTLTIQRTEQRDSAMYRCASSLGQGRWDEQFFGPGTRLTVL.